These T cell receptor beta chains were read from a single sample in a study of CD8+ T cells in alopecia areata. The repertoire was sequenced with immunoSEQ multiplex PCR; TCRdb's copy has only in-frame clones and lacks some. The table records 150,000 or so clones, about 70% of them present only once. Sequenced material: CD8+ T cells sorted from blood, taken at week 0. The receptors come from a human donor with alopecia areata. CDR3s leave out the opening cysteine and the closing phenylalanine or tryptophan.

>TRBV10-2
ASSDRLYEQF
>TRBV6-6
ASSYKTSGAADTQY
>TRBV29-1
SVEEDASGGYGNEQF
>TRBV15
ATSGRNSGGVTDTQY
>TRBV2
ASRTSGRNQETQY
>TRBV29-1
SVERDRGLIYGYT
>TRBV5-6
ASSKPGLSGNTIY
>TRBV11-3
ASSLEGGNYNEQF
>TRBV29-1
SVEVGQGSYEQY
>TRBV27
ASSGDGFNYGYT
>TRBV20-1
SAGDYEQY
>TRBV6-1
ASNRGYQPQH
>TRBV7-6
ASSLLGTEAY
>TRBV6-5
ASRTDSGIYGYT
>TRBV30
AWSGSGMNTGELF
>TRBV7-9
ASTIPRPHSGDTQY
>TRBV7-9
ASSPLAGGRRSYNEQF
>TRBV2
ASKTSTYYT
>TRBV2
ASSSGTGLYEQY
>TRBV13
ASSVGQHFAGELF
>TRBV30
AWSVQAVEQF
>TRBV7-9
ASSLSGTRNTGELF
>TRBV27
ASSLQSSGQIPDTQY
>TRBV4-2
ASSQGRGYYEQY
>TRBV6-6
ASSYSGGQY
>TRBV10-2
ASSESRTGAQGYT
>TRBV7-9
ASSSVPGGNYNEQF
>TRBV7-9
ASSLGTGSGYT
>TRBV30
AWSPGGTEAF